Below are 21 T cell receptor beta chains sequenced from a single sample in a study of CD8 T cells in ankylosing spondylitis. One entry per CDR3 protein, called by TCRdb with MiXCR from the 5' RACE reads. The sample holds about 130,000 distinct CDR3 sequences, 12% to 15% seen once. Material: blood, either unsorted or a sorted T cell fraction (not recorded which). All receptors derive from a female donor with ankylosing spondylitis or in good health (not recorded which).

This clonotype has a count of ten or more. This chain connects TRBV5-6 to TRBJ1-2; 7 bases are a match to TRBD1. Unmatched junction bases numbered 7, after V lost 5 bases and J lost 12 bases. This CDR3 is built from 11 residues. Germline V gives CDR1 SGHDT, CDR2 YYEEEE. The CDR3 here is CASSRDRDHTF. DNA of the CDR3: TGTGCCAGCAGTCGCGACAGGGACCACACCTTC.

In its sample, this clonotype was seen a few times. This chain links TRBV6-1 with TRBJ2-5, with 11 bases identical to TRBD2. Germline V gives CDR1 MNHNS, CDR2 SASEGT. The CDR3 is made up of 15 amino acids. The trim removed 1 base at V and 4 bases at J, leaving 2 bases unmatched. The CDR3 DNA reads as TGTGCCAGCAGTGAAGATAGCGGGGGGGCAGAGACCCAGTACTTC. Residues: CASSEDSGGAETQYF.

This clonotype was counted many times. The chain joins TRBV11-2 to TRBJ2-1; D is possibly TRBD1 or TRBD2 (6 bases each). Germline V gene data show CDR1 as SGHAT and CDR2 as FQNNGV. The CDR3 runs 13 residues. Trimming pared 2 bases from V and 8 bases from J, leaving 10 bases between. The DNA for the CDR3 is TGTGCCAGCAGCTTAAGGGGGGCTGATGAGCAGTTCTTC. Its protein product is CASSLRGADEQFF.

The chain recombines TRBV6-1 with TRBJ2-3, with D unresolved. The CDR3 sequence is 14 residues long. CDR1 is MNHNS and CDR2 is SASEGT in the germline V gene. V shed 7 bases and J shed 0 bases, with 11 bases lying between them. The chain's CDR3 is CASTQPYSTDTQYF. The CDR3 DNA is TGTGCCAGCACGCAGCCTTATAGCACAGATACGCAGTATTTT.

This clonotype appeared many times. CDR3 residues: CSASGQVDTEAFF. The DNA of the CDR3 is TGCAGTGCTAGTGGACAAGTGGACACTGAAGCTTTCTTT. The rearrangement joins TRBV20-1 to TRBJ1-1; weak D call: TRBD1 (5 bases). Germline loops: CDR1 DFQATT, CDR2 SNEGSKA (reference sequence). This CDR3 has 13 amino acids. Trimming stripped 3 bases from V and 3 bases from J, with 11 bases between.

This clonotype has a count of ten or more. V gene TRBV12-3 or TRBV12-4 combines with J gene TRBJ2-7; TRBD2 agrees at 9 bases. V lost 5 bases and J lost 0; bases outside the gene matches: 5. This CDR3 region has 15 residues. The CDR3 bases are TGTGCCAGCAGTACCCTTAGCGGGGGCTCCTACGAGCAGTACTTC. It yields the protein CASSTLSGGSYEQYF.

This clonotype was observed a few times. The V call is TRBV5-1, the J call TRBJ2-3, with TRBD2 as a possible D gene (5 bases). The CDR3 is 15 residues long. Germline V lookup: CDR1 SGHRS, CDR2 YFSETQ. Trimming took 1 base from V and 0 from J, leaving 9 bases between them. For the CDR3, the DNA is TGCGCCAGCAGCTTGCGGTCGGGGAGCACAGATACGCAGTATTTT. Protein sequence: CASSLRSGSTDTQYF.

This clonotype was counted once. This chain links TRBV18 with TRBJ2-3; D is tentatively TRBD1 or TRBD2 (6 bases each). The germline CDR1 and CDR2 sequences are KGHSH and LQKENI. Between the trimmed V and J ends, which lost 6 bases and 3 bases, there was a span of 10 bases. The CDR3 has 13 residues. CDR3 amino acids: CASSAGTTDTQYF. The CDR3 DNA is TGTGCCAGCTCCGCGGGGACAACAGATACGCAGTATTTT.

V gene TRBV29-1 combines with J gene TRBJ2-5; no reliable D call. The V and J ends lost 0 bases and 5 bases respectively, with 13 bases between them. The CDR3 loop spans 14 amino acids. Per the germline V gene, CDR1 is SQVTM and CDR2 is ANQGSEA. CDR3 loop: CSVEDLGIVETQYF. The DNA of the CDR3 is TGCAGCGTTGAAGATCTTGGGATCGTTGAGACCCAGTACTTC. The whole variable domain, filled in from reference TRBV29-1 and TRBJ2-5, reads SAVISQKPSRDICQRGTSLTIQCQVDSQVTMMFWYRQQPGQSLTLIATANQGSEATYESGFVIDKFPISRPNLTFSTLTVSNMSPEDSSIYLCSVEDLGIVETQYFGPGTRLLVL.

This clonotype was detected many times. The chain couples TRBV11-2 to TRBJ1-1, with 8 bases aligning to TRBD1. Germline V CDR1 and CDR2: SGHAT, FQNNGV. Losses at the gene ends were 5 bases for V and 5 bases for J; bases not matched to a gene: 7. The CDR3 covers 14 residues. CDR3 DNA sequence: TGTGCCAGCAGCCCTATCAGGGGGCGAACTGAAGCTTTCTTT. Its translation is CASSPIRGRTEAFF.

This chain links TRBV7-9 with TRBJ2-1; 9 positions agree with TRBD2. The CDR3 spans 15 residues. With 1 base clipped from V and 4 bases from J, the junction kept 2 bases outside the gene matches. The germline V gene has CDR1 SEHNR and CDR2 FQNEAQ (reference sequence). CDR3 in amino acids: CASSLGAGGYNEQFF. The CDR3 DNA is TGTGCCAGCAGCTTAGGGGCGGGGGGGTACAATGAGCAGTTCTTC.

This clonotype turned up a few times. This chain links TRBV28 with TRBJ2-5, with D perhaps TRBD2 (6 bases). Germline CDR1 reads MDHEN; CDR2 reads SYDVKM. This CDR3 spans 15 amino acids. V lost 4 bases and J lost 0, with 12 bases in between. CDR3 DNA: TGTGCCAGCAGTTCGGGACTCCAGTACCAAGAGACCCAGTACTTC. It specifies CASSSGLQYQETQYF.

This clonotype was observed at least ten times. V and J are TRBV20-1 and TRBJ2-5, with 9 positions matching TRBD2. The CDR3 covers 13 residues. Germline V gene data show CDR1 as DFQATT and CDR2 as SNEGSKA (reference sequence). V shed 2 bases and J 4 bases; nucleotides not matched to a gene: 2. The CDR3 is CSARLAGLETQYF. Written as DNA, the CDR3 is TGCAGTGCTAGACTAGCGGGGTTAGAGACCCAGTACTTC.

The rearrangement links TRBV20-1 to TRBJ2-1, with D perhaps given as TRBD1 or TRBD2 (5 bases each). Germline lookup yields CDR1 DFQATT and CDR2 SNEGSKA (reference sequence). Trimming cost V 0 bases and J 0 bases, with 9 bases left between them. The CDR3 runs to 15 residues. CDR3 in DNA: TGCAGTGCTAGAGATCAGAGGGGCTCCTACAATGAGCAGTTCTTC. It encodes CSARDQRGSYNEQFF.

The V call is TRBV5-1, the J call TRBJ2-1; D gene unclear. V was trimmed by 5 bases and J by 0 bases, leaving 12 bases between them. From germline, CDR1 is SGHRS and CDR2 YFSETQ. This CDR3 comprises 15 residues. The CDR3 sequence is CASRSEPSSYNEQFF. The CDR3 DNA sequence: TGCGCCAGCAGGAGCGAACCAAGCTCCTACAATGAGCAGTTCTTC.

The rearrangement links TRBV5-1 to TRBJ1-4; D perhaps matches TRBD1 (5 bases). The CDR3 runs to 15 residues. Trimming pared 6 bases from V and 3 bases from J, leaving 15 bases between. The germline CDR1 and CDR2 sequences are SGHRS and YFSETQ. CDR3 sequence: CASKSVDRANEKLFF. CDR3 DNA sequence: TGCGCCAGCAAGTCCGTAGACAGAGCTAATGAAAAACTGTTTTTT. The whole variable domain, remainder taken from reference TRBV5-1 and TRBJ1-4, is KAGVTQTPRYLIKTRGQQVTLSCSPISGHRSVSWYQQTPGQGLQFLFEYFSETQRNKGNFPGRFSGRQFSNSRSEMNVSTLELGDSALYLCASKSVDRANEKLFFGSGTQLSVL.

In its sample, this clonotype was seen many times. The CDR3 sequence: CASSFVYTNSYNEQFF. In DNA, the CDR3 is TGTGCCAGCAGCTTTGTATATACCAACTCCTACAATGAGCAGTTCTTC. The rearrangement links TRBV7-9 to TRBJ2-1; no definite D call. Germline V gene sequence: CDR1 SEHNR, CDR2 FQNEAQ (reference sequence). The CDR3 has 16 amino acids. The V and J ends lost 3 bases and 0 bases respectively, with 12 bases between them.

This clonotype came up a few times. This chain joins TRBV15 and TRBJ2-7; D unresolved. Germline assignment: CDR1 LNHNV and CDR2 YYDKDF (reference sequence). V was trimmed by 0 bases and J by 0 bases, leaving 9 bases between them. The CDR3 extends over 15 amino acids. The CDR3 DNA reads TGTGCCACCAGCAGAGAGGTCTCTAGCTCCTACGAGCAGTACTTC. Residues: CATSREVSSSYEQYF.

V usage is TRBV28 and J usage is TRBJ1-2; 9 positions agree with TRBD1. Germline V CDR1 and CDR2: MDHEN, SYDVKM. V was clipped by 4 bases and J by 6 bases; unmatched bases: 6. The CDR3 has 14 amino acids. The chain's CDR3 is CASSYRGRLDGYTF. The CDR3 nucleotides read TGTGCCAGCAGTTACAGGGGGCGTTTGGATGGCTACACCTTC.

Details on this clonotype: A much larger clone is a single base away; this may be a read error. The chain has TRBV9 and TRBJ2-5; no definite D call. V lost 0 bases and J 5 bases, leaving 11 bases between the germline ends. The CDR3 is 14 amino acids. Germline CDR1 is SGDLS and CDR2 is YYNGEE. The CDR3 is CASSVGVAYETQYF. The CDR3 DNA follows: TGTGCCAGCAGCGTAGGGGTTGCTTATGAGACCCAGTACTTC. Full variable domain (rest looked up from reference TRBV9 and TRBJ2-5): DSGVTQTPKHLITATGQRVTLRCSPRSGDLSVYWYQQSLDQGLQFLIQYYNGEERAKGNILERFSAQQFPDLHSELNLSSLELGDSALYFCASSVGVAYETQYFGPGTRLLVL.

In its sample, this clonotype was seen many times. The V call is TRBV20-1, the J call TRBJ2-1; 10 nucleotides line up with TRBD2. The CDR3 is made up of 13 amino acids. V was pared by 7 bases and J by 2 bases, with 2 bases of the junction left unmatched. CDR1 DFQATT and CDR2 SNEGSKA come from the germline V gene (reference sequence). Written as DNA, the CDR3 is TGCAGTGGAGCGGGAGGGCCCTACAATGAGCAGTTCTTC. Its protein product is CSGAGGPYNEQFF.